The clone carrying this T cell receptor beta chain was counted between two and nine times. No antigen is known for it. The data were taken from a study of T cell repertoires in cytomegalovirus infection. The study's findings and limits: Cumulative frequency of public TCR beta families picked out carriers of CMV plus the relevant HLA. There were HLA-C-restricted CMV-specific TCR beta clonotypes dominating the ex vivo response.

The V gene end was trimmed by 6 bases and the J gene end by 8 bases; junction bases not matched to a gene: 10. The length of the CDR3 is 15 residues. TCRdb passed the reads through MiXCR, listing each CDR3 protein once. The table includes about 530,000 distinct CDR3 sequences, 26% detected once. The sample consisted of PBMCs. This sequence joins TRBV12-3 or TRBV12-4 and TRBJ2-1; 10 bases are shared with TRBD2. The source of this sequence is a human donor in good health (CMV status not recorded). Some clones in this sample may be carry-over from other donors' samples. The CDR3 nucleotides are TGTGCCAGCAGCCTAAGCGGGAGGGCCGGGCATGAGCAGTTCTTC. Its protein is CASSLSGRAGHEQFF.